Sequencing of this T cell receptor (beta chain) was carried out in a study of blood T cell repertoires in COVID-19. At the level of the study: Samples of COVID-19 (acute and convalescent) were obtained from the United States, Italy and Spain. T cells, B-cell-depleted T cells, or PBMCs supplied cDNA or gDNA.

Study processing details: By means of reference gene primer amplification, nucleated cell counts were estimated. Only in-frame clones appear in the TCRdb table, and some are missing; sequencing was by immunoSEQ multiplex PCR. For V, J and clone size, that table is used; D and trimming come from the DNA. The profile shows approximately 210,000 clones, 90% to 95% of them singletons. V was trimmed by 4 bases and J by 7 bases, leaving 23 bases between them. Looked up from germline, CDR1 is SGHRS and CDR2 is YFSETQ. The CDR3 runs to 17 residues. This clone has a handful of counts. This chain uses TRBV5-1 with TRBJ2-2; the D gene is possibly TRBD1 (5 bases). The sequence came from a man aged 30-40 years with acute or convalescent COVID-19. Material for sequencing was peripheral blood. The CDR3, as DNA: TGCGCCAGCAGCGGCGATTCCTCAGGGTTGGTCCTCGGGGAGCTGTTTTTT. Translated, it gives CASSGDSSGLVLGELFF.